The entry below gives a single TCR beta chain sequence along with its context. These data belong to a study of blood T cell repertoires in COVID-19. Looking at the study overall: The study drew acute and convalescent COVID-19 samples from the United States, Italy and Spain.

CDR1 LNHNV and CDR2 YYDKDF come from the germline V gene (reference sequence). The length of the CDR3 is 12 residues. The ends were cut back, 1 base at V and 10 bases at J, with 10 bases in the middle. Original processing notes: Amplified reference gene primers provided the basis for estimating nucleated cell counts. Data came from immunoSEQ multiplex PCR; TCRdb stores just in-frame clones and leaves some out. Clone size and the V and J calls come from that table; the DNA yielded D and trimming. The data contain over 200,000 clones, around 84% of them singletons. The chain links TRBV15 to TRBJ1-1, with a tentative D call TRBD1 (6 bases). The clonotype comes from a man aged 35 to 55 who had recovered from COVID-19. Sequenced material: peripheral blood. The CDR3 bases are TGTGCCACCAGCAGAGTCGGACAGAGAGCTTTCTTT. It codes for CATSRVGQRAFF.